This entry concerns a single TCR beta chain. The CDR3 totals 14 residues. The trim removed 6 bases at V and 2 bases at J, leaving 4 bases unmatched. Germline lookup yields CDR1 LNHDA and CDR2 SQIVND (reference sequence). This specimen belongs to a study of blood T cell repertoires in COVID-19. Study-level information: Whether acute or convalescent, the COVID-19 samples came from the United States, Italy and Spain. The cDNA or gDNA used as material had been derived from T cells, B-cell-depleted T cells, or PBMCs.

As originally analysed: Scientists estimated how many nucleated cells there were by amplifying reference gene primers. The protocol was immunoSEQ multiplex PCR, while the TCRdb copy is restricted to in-frame clones and leaves out a portion. The DNA was the basis for D and trimming; V, J and clone size are from that table. Found here are over 200,000 clones, 70% to 90% of them singletons; the top ten hold around 1.6%. The sample comprised peripheral blood. V gene TRBV19 combines with J gene TRBJ2-7; 10 bases align to TRBD2. The clonotype was recovered from a man younger than 30 with active or convalescent COVID-19. The CDR3 sequence: CASSPTSGPYEQYF. DNA for the CDR3: TGTGCCAGTAGCCCGACTAGCGGGCCCTACGAGCAGTACTTC. Combining the CDR3 with reference TRBV19 and TRBJ2-7 gives the whole variable domain DGGITQSPKYLFRKEGQNVTLSCEQNLNHDAMYWYRQDPGQGLRLIYYSQIVNDFQKGDIAEGYSVSREKKESFPLTVTSAQKNPTAFYLCASSPTSGPYEQYFGPGTRLTVT.